This T cell receptor (beta chain) was recorded in a study of T cell responses to AZD1222 COVID-19 vaccine. General observations from the study: Among the donors, most were white British and more were female, and clonal diversity was possibly underestimated.

This clone was counted a single time. Its specificity is not known. TCRdb keeps only in-frame clones here, not all; method: immunoSEQ multiplex PCR. This sample has 68,000 or so clones, with about three quarters found just once. The CDR3 sequence is 16 residues long. V lost 2 bases and J 6 bases, leaving 17 bases between the germline ends. From germline, CDR1 is MNHNS and CDR2 SASEGT. Sequenced here: peripheral blood, sampled on day 0 of AZD1222 vaccination. The V call is TRBV6-1, the J call TRBJ1-5, with unresolved D. The origin of this receptor is an adult in good health. The chain's CDR3 is CASSEYGSKLIQPQHF. CDR3 coding DNA: TGTGCCAGCAGTGAATACGGCAGCAAACTGATTCAGCCCCAGCATTTT.